The entry that follows covers one T cell receptor (beta chain) sequence. What it binds is unknown. Method: immunoSEQ multiplex PCR; TCRdb's copy keeps in-frame clones and lacks some. The table has 2 million to 2.5 million clones, roughly 95% seen once. CDR1 is SNHLY and CDR2 is FYNNEI in the germline V gene. The CDR3 runs 16 residues. V was pared by 4 bases and J by 4 bases, with 17 bases between. This specimen belongs to a study of shared clonotypes between healthy human individuals. Points from the study as a whole: Sampling covered blood only; tissue repertoires likely differ.

Participating donors were healthy, HIV-negative adults free of recent acute infections or vaccinations. Partitioning of CD4+ cells yielded a CD45RA+ naive subset and a CD45RA-negative memory subset. The source of this sequence is a man aged 18 to 30 in good health. Sequencing was carried out using naive CD4+ T cells sorted from blood. The subset is: CD45RA+ positively selected. The chain recombines TRBV2 with TRBJ1-3; the D gene is possibly TRBD1 (6 bases). The CDR3 loop is CASSAEGGSYGNTIYF. The CDR3 DNA is TGTGCCAGCAGTGCTGAGGGGGGCTCATACGGAAACACCATATATTTT.